This T cell receptor (beta chain) was recovered during a study of identical twins. Study findings and constraints: Conclusions leaned on cross-sectional statistical analysis and did not track the same donors over time.

This clonotype came up a few times. The antigen remains undetermined. All donors were healthy Caucasians. This CDR3 is built from 14 residues. V lost 4 bases and J 2 bases, leaving 11 bases between the germline ends. Looked up from germline, CDR1 is MNHEY and CDR2 is SVGEGT. A universal primer site arose from template switching, and cDNA bore unique molecular identifiers. TCRdb itself ran the 5' RACE reads through MiXCR, one entry per CDR3 protein. The sample includes about 790,000 distinct CDR3 sequences, approximately 18% seen only once; the top ten take about an eighth. These data also featured in a second study, about T cells expressing NK-cell markers.

The clonotype originates from a woman in her late teens or twenties in good health. The sequencing input was PBMCs. The chain links TRBV6-2 or TRBV6-3 to TRBJ2-5, with D possibly matching TRBD2 (5 bases). CDR3 bases: TGTGCCAGCAGTTTAAGGCGGGCACAAGAGACCCAGTACTTC. This codes for CASSLRRAQETQYF.